These T cell receptor beta chains were read from a single sample in a study of blood T cell repertoires in COVID-19. TCRdb keeps only in-frame clones here, not all; method: immunoSEQ multiplex PCR. The repertoire consists of some 150,000 clones, with around four fifths occurring once and the leading ten covering roughly 6.2%. The sequenced material came from PBMCs or T cells enriched from blood (not recorded which). The receptors were sampled from a woman aged 40 to 49 who had recovered from COVID-19. CDR3s include the opening cysteine and the closing phenylalanine or tryptophan. A D gene is named only where the DNA matches it firmly. Size is stated for part of the rows, as once, few or many counts, or as a class when the clone is expanded.

v_call: TRBV2; d_call: TRBD2; clone_size: -; j_call: TRBJ2-3; cdr3_aa: CASSEGLAGVGLSGTQYF; cdr3_nt: TGTGCCAGCAGTGAAGGACTAGCGGGAGTCGGGTTGTCGGGTACGCAGTATTTT
v_call: TRBV2; d_call: -; clone_size: -; j_call: TRBJ1-3; cdr3_aa: CASSAGEGGSGNTIYF; cdr3_nt: TGTGCCAGCAGCGCCGGCGAAGGGGGCTCTGGAAACACCATATATTTT
v_call: TRBV19; d_call: TRBD1; clone_size: -; j_call: TRBJ1-5; cdr3_aa: CASSQQGAFQPQHF; cdr3_nt: TGTGCCAGTAGTCAACAGGGGGCATTCCAGCCCCAGCATTTT
v_call: TRBV3-1/TRBV3-2; d_call: -; clone_size: -; j_call: TRBJ1-1; cdr3_aa: CASPTLTTGNTEAFF; cdr3_nt: TGTGCCAGCCCAACCCTTACGACGGGGAACACTGAAGCTTTCTTT
v_call: TRBV9; d_call: TRBD1; clone_size: few; j_call: TRBJ1-1; cdr3_aa: CASSVTGGPEAFF; cdr3_nt: TGTGCCAGCAGCGTAACAGGGGGCCCCGAAGCTTTCTTT
v_call: TRBV7-8; d_call: TRBD2; clone_size: many; j_call: TRBJ2-7; cdr3_aa: CASSLARLAGGEQYF; cdr3_nt: TGTGCCAGCAGCTTAGCGCGCCTAGCGGGAGGAGAGCAGTACTTC
v_call: TRBV2; d_call: -; clone_size: few; j_call: TRBJ2-6; cdr3_aa: CASSDELLSGANVLTF; cdr3_nt: TGTGCCAGCAGTGATGAACTCCTCTCTGGGGCCAACGTCCTGACTTTC
v_call: TRBV19; d_call: TRBD1; clone_size: -; j_call: TRBJ1-4; cdr3_aa: CASSLVGTGVMVRFF; cdr3_nt: TGTGCCAGTAGCCTCGTCGGGACAGGGGTTATGGTTCGTTTTTTT
v_call: TRBV13; d_call: TRBD1; clone_size: once; j_call: TRBJ1-4; cdr3_aa: CASSSGPPTGNNEKLFF; cdr3_nt: TGTGCCAGCAGCTCAGGGCCTCCGACAGGGAATAATGAAAAACTGTTTTTT
v_call: TRBV27; d_call: TRBD1; clone_size: -; j_call: TRBJ1-2; cdr3_aa: CASSFRDRGVYTF; cdr3_nt: TGTGCCAGCAGTTTCCGAGACAGGGGGGTTTACACCTTC
v_call: TRBV5-1; d_call: TRBD2; clone_size: -; j_call: TRBJ2-1; cdr3_aa: CASSPFSGRGYNEQFF; cdr3_nt: TGCGCCAGCAGCCCTTTTAGCGGGAGGGGCTACAATGAGCAGTTCTTC
v_call: TRBV6-1; d_call: TRBD2; clone_size: once; j_call: TRBJ2-7; cdr3_aa: CASSEGGMGYEQYF; cdr3_nt: TGTGCCAGCAGTGAGGGGGGGATGGGCTACGAGCAGTACTTC
v_call: TRBV10-1; d_call: TRBD2; clone_size: -; j_call: TRBJ2-1; cdr3_aa: CASSASGGKGEQFF; cdr3_nt: TGCGCCAGCAGTGCTAGCGGGGGGAAAGGAGAGCAGTTCTTC
v_call: TRBV10-3; d_call: -; clone_size: -; j_call: TRBJ2-3; cdr3_aa: CAISESGGNPDTQYF; cdr3_nt: TGTGCCATCAGTGAGTCGGGCGGGAATCCAGATACGCAGTATTTT
v_call: TRBV7-5; d_call: -; clone_size: -; j_call: TRBJ2-7; cdr3_aa: CARSYRDRPFYEQYF; cdr3_nt: TGTGCCAGATCCTATCGGGACAGGCCCTTCTACGAGCAGTACTTC
v_call: TRBV3-1/TRBV3-2; d_call: TRBD2; clone_size: -; j_call: TRBJ2-5; cdr3_aa: CASSQRGLAGFDQETQYF; cdr3_nt: TGTGCCAGCAGCCAACGGGGACTAGCGGGTTTCGACCAAGAGACCCAGTACTTC
v_call: TRBV4-1; d_call: -; clone_size: once; j_call: TRBJ1-6; cdr3_aa: CASSQETIDNSPLHF; cdr3_nt: TGCGCCAGCAGCCAAGAAACCATAGATAATTCACCCCTCCACTTT
v_call: TRBV5-6; d_call: TRBD1; clone_size: -; j_call: TRBJ2-1; cdr3_aa: CASSTGEFYNEQFF; cdr3_nt: TGTGCCAGCTCGACAGGGGAATTCTACAATGAGCAGTTCTTC
v_call: TRBV4-1; d_call: -; clone_size: -; j_call: TRBJ1-6; cdr3_aa: CASSPQWASTDNSPLHF; cdr3_nt: TGCGCCAGCAGCCCACAATGGGCGTCAACGGATAATTCACCCCTCCACTTT
v_call: TRBV5-8; d_call: TRBD1; clone_size: -; j_call: TRBJ1-1; cdr3_aa: CASSPGQGVYRDTEAFF; cdr3_nt: TGTGCCAGCAGCCCGGGACAGGGCGTATATCGAGACACTGAAGCTTTCTTT
v_call: TRBV18; d_call: TRBD1; clone_size: -; j_call: TRBJ1-6; cdr3_aa: CASSPAGGPGSPLHF; cdr3_nt: TGTGCCAGCTCTCCGGCAGGGGGTCCTGGTTCACCCCTCCACTTT
v_call: TRBV18; d_call: TRBD1; clone_size: -; j_call: TRBJ2-7; cdr3_aa: CASSAGGQGAGEQYF; cdr3_nt: TGTGCCAGCTCCGCGGGCGGACAGGGGGCGGGGGAGCAGTACTTC
v_call: TRBV4-1; d_call: TRBD2; clone_size: -; j_call: TRBJ2-1; cdr3_aa: CASSLLAGGPRQFF; cdr3_nt: TGCGCCAGCAGCCTACTAGCGGGAGGGCCCCGGCAGTTCTTC
v_call: TRBV19; d_call: -; clone_size: -; j_call: TRBJ1-5; cdr3_aa: CASTDPGVGFGQPQHF; cdr3_nt: TGTGCCAGTACTGATCCAGGGGTGGGTTTTGGGCAGCCCCAGCATTTT
v_call: TRBV29-1; d_call: -; clone_size: -; j_call: TRBJ1-5; cdr3_aa: CSVRGPGNQPQHF; cdr3_nt: TGCAGCGTCCGCGGTCCGGGCAATCAGCCCCAGCATTTT
v_call: TRBV19; d_call: TRBD1; clone_size: -; j_call: TRBJ1-6; cdr3_aa: CASRQGNSPLHF; cdr3_nt: TGTGCCAGTAGACAGGGGAATTCACCCCTCCACTTT
v_call: TRBV3-1/TRBV3-2; d_call: -; clone_size: -; j_call: TRBJ1-2; cdr3_aa: CASSQEGGYGYTF; cdr3_nt: TGTGCCAGCAGCCAAGAAGGCGGCTATGGCTACACCTTC
v_call: TRBV6-1; d_call: -; clone_size: few; j_call: TRBJ1-1; cdr3_aa: CASSETIGRRRTEAFF; cdr3_nt: TGTGCCAGCAGTGAAACTATCGGGAGGCGGAGAACTGAAGCTTTCTTT
v_call: TRBV11-2; d_call: -; clone_size: -; j_call: TRBJ1-1; cdr3_aa: CASSLDRYRDPNTEAFF; cdr3_nt: TGTGCCAGCAGCTTAGACCGGTACAGGGACCCGAACACTGAAGCTTTCTTT
v_call: TRBV4-2; d_call: -; clone_size: -; j_call: TRBJ1-1; cdr3_aa: CASSQELGVITEAFF; cdr3_nt: TGTGCCAGCAGCCAAGAGCTGGGAGTTATCACTGAAGCTTTCTTT
v_call: TRBV5-1; d_call: TRBD1; clone_size: few; j_call: TRBJ1-6; cdr3_aa: CASSADRGRNSPLHF; cdr3_nt: TGCGCCAGCAGCGCGGACAGGGGCAGAAATTCACCCCTCCACTTT
v_call: TRBV4-1; d_call: TRBD1; clone_size: -; j_call: TRBJ1-5; cdr3_aa: CASSQLTGLKDQPQHF; cdr3_nt: TGCGCCAGCAGCCAATTGACAGGGCTTAAAGATCAGCCCCAGCATTTT
v_call: TRBV9; d_call: TRBD2; clone_size: -; j_call: TRBJ2-7; cdr3_aa: CASSSRTSGYEQYF; cdr3_nt: TGTGCCAGCAGCTCCCGGACTAGCGGTTACGAGCAGTACTTC
v_call: TRBV4-1; d_call: -; clone_size: once; j_call: TRBJ1-1; cdr3_aa: CASSGPNTEAFF; cdr3_nt: TGCGCCAGCAGCGGGCCGAACACTGAAGCTTTCTTT
v_call: TRBV15; d_call: -; clone_size: -; j_call: TRBJ2-7; cdr3_aa: CATSRGSDYEQYF; cdr3_nt: TGTGCCACCAGCAGAGGGTCAGATTACGAGCAGTACTTC
v_call: TRBV27; d_call: TRBD1; clone_size: -; j_call: TRBJ2-1; cdr3_aa: CASSLTGQPYNEQFF; cdr3_nt: TGTGCCAGCAGCTTAACGGGACAGCCCTACAATGAGCAGTTCTTC
v_call: TRBV12-5; d_call: -; clone_size: -; j_call: TRBJ1-1; cdr3_aa: CASGLFSSGQGLRGTEAFF; cdr3_nt: TGTGCTAGTGGTTTGTTTAGCTCGGGTCAGGGGCTTCGCGGCACTGAAGCTTTCTTT
v_call: TRBV2; d_call: -; clone_size: -; j_call: TRBJ2-1; cdr3_aa: CASSGPGDEQFF; cdr3_nt: TGTGCCAGCAGTGGACCCGGGGATGAGCAGTTCTTC
v_call: TRBV25-1; d_call: -; clone_size: -; j_call: TRBJ1-4; cdr3_aa: CATSQTGGPTNEKLFF; cdr3_nt: TGTGCCACCAGCCAAACCGGGGGTCCAACTAATGAAAAACTGTTTTTT
v_call: TRBV19; d_call: -; clone_size: -; j_call: TRBJ2-2; cdr3_aa: CASTLDYWGTGELFF; cdr3_nt: TGTGCCAGTACATTGGACTACTGGGGGACCGGGGAGCTGTTTTTT
v_call: TRBV9; d_call: -; clone_size: -; j_call: TRBJ1-2; cdr3_aa: CASRRENGYTF; cdr3_nt: TGTGCCAGCAGACGAGAGAATGGCTACACCTTC
v_call: TRBV11-1; d_call: -; clone_size: -; j_call: TRBJ2-7; cdr3_aa: CASSLGQGGSEQYF; cdr3_nt: TGTGCCAGCAGCTTAGGCCAGGGAGGTTCCGAGCAGTACTTC
v_call: TRBV9; d_call: -; clone_size: once; j_call: TRBJ2-1; cdr3_aa: CASSVVSGNEQFF; cdr3_nt: TGTGCCAGCAGCGTAGTTTCAGGGAATGAGCAGTTCTTC
v_call: TRBV3-1/TRBV3-2; d_call: -; clone_size: -; j_call: TRBJ1-2; cdr3_aa: CASSQGRATGYTF; cdr3_nt: TGTGCCAGCAGCCAGGGCAGGGCAACGGGCTACACCTTC
v_call: TRBV7-9; d_call: TRBD1; clone_size: -; j_call: TRBJ1-2; cdr3_aa: CASTRTGGEVSSGYTF; cdr3_nt: TGTGCCAGCACCCGAACAGGGGGTGAGGTTTCGAGCGGCTACACCTTC
v_call: TRBV27; d_call: TRBD1; clone_size: -; j_call: TRBJ2-7; cdr3_aa: CASSIGTGLYEQYF; cdr3_nt: TGTGCCAGCAGTATAGGGACAGGGCTCTACGAGCAGTACTTC
v_call: TRBV27; d_call: TRBD1; clone_size: -; j_call: TRBJ1-1; cdr3_aa: CASSLSPGGGTEAFF; cdr3_nt: TGTGCCAGCAGTTTATCTCCAGGGGGCGGCACTGAAGCTTTCTTT
v_call: TRBV4-2; d_call: -; clone_size: -; j_call: TRBJ2-7; cdr3_aa: CASSQDRTATYEQYF; cdr3_nt: TGTGCCAGCAGCCAAGATCGGACAGCAACCTACGAGCAGTACTTC
v_call: TRBV4-1; d_call: -; clone_size: -; j_call: TRBJ1-2; cdr3_aa: CASSQGQVSSGYGYTF; cdr3_nt: TGCGCCAGCAGCCAAGGACAGGTCTCATCGGGCTATGGCTACACCTTC
v_call: TRBV15; d_call: -; clone_size: -; j_call: TRBJ2-3; cdr3_aa: CATSSTGRTQYF; cdr3_nt: TGTGCCACCAGCAGCACAGGGCGGACGCAGTATTTT
v_call: TRBV28; d_call: -; clone_size: few; j_call: TRBJ1-2; cdr3_aa: CASSSMSSGNLPYGYTF; cdr3_nt: TGTGCCAGCAGTTCCATGTCCTCCGGGAACCTTCCATATGGCTACACCTTC
v_call: TRBV9; d_call: -; clone_size: -; j_call: TRBJ2-2; cdr3_aa: CASSRGNTGELFF; cdr3_nt: TGTGCCAGCTCAAGAGGGAACACCGGGGAGCTGTTTTTT
v_call: TRBV7-3; d_call: -; clone_size: -; j_call: TRBJ2-7; cdr3_aa: CASSLRGGESSYEQYF; cdr3_nt: TGTGCCAGCAGCTTAAGGGGCGGGGAGAGCTCCTACGAGCAGTACTTC
v_call: TRBV12-3/TRBV12-4; d_call: -; clone_size: -; j_call: TRBJ2-3; cdr3_aa: CASSPGTDTQYF; cdr3_nt: TGTGCCAGCAGCCCCGGCACAGATACGCAGTATTTT
v_call: TRBV15; d_call: TRBD2; clone_size: -; j_call: TRBJ2-7; cdr3_aa: CATSPGLATYEQYF; cdr3_nt: TGTGCCACCAGCCCCGGACTAGCGACCTACGAGCAGTACTTC
v_call: TRBV15; d_call: -; clone_size: -; j_call: TRBJ2-1; cdr3_aa: CATSKPGYNEQFF; cdr3_nt: TGTGCCACCAGCAAGCCCGGCTACAATGAGCAGTTCTTC
v_call: TRBV5-1; d_call: TRBD2; clone_size: -; j_call: TRBJ2-3; cdr3_aa: CASSLVLLAGPDTDTQYF; cdr3_nt: TGCGCCAGCAGCTTGGTTTTACTAGCGGGACCCGACACAGATACGCAGTATTTT
v_call: TRBV6-1; d_call: -; clone_size: -; j_call: TRBJ1-2; cdr3_aa: CASSEEEWRGRGYTF; cdr3_nt: TGTGCCAGCAGTGAAGAGGAGTGGCGGGGCCGTGGCTACACCTTC
v_call: TRBV19; d_call: -; clone_size: -; j_call: TRBJ1-2; cdr3_aa: CASSIQGRRDYGYTF; cdr3_nt: TGTGCCAGTAGTATTCAAGGGAGACGGGACTATGGCTACACCTTC